This is a list of T cell receptor beta chains from one sample in a study of technical replicates of blood from a few donors. Clones were sequenced by immunoSEQ multiplex PCR, and TCRdb holds only the in-frame ones, with some missing. The sample lists some 94,000 clones, 95% to 97% occurring once. The sequenced sample was T cells isolated from PBMCs. These receptors were obtained from a human donor in good health. CDR3s include the opening cysteine and the closing phenylalanine or tryptophan. D genes are given only for firm matches. Some rows have no size entry. The others give once, few or many, or a class for an expanded clone.

V,J,size,D,DNA,CDR3
TRBV27,TRBJ2-2,-,-,TGTGCCAGCTTCATATCCTTTAGCGCGAGCACCGGGGAGCTGTTTTTT,CASFISFSASTGELFF
TRBV6-6,TRBJ2-7,-,TRBD2,TGTGCCAGCAGTTATCGTGGGACTACCTACGAGCAGTACTTC,CASSYRGTTYEQYF
TRBV29-1,TRBJ2-7,-,-,TGCAGCGTTGATTCGGACTCTTCCTACGAGCAGTACTTC,CSVDSDSSYEQYF
TRBV11-3,TRBJ2-7,-,TRBD1,TGTGCCAGCAGCGTGCACGGGACAGTCAATGCCTACGAGCAGTACTTC,CASSVHGTVNAYEQYF
TRBV4-2,TRBJ2-1,-,TRBD1,TGTGCCAGCAGCCAAGATATACAGGGGGCTATCACCTACAATGAGCAGTTCTTC,CASSQDIQGAITYNEQFF
TRBV11-2,TRBJ2-1,-,-,TGTGCCAGCAGCTTACGGGTGAGCTCCTACAATGAGCAGTTCTTC,CASSLRVSSYNEQFF
TRBV4-2,TRBJ1-4,-,-,TGTGCCAGCAGCCAAGAAGCCTTAAATGAAAAACTGTTTTTT,CASSQEALNEKLFF
TRBV5-6,TRBJ1-1,-,TRBD1,TGTGCCAGCAGCTCGAGGGGGGACAGGGCTGAAGCTTTCTTT,CASSSRGDRAEAFF
TRBV5-1,TRBJ1-1,-,-,TGCGCCAGCAGCTTGATCGGCAGCGAGAACACTGAAGCTTTCTTT,CASSLIGSENTEAFF
TRBV18,TRBJ1-2,-,-,TGTGCCAGCTCACCATCGGGGGGCCTAGGTGGCTACACCTTC,CASSPSGGLGGYTF
TRBV6-5,TRBJ1-2,-,-,TGTGCCAGCAGTTACTTATCCACAGGGCTTAGGTATGGCTACACCTTC,CASSYLSTGLRYGYTF
TRBV19,TRBJ2-1,-,TRBD2,TGTGCCAGTAGGGCTAGCGGGAGTAGGTCCTACAATGAGCAGTTCTTC,CASRASGSRSYNEQFF
TRBV6-5,TRBJ1-1,-,-,TGTGCCAGCACGCCTGAGTTTTACACTGAAGCTTTCTTT,CASTPEFYTEAFF
TRBV5-1,TRBJ2-6,-,-,TGCGCCAGCAGCTTGGGAGGACAGTCCTCTGGGGCCAACGTCCTGACTTTC,CASSLGGQSSGANVLTF
TRBV15,TRBJ2-1,once,TRBD2,TGTGCCACCTCTAGCGGGAGGGCCTACAATGAGCAGTTCTTC,CATSSGRAYNEQFF
TRBV6-5,TRBJ2-7,once,TRBD2,TGTGCCAGCAGTTACAGTATTACTAGCGGGGCCTACGAGCAGTACTTC,CASSYSITSGAYEQYF
TRBV15,TRBJ2-3,-,TRBD2,TGTGCCACCAGCCCCACGGGGGAGGGGCAGTATTTT,CATSPTGEGQYF
TRBV28,TRBJ2-7,-,-,TGTGCCAGCAGTTTACTAGGACAGATCTCATACGAGCAGTACTTC,CASSLLGQISYEQYF
TRBV27,TRBJ2-2,-,-,TGTGCCAGCAGTTTCGGGATTTCGGCAACCGGGGAGCTGTTTTTT,CASSFGISATGELFF
TRBV28,TRBJ1-1,-,TRBD1,TGTGCCAGCACCATCACAGGGGGCAACACTGAAGCTTTCTTT,CASTITGGNTEAFF
TRBV13,TRBJ2-5,once,-,TGTGCCAGCAGCTCGAAGTACGGGACTCTCGAGGAGACCCAGTACTTC,CASSSKYGTLEETQYF
TRBV2,TRBJ1-4,-,-,TGTGCCGAACAGGGCCCTAATGAAAAACTGTTTTTT,CAEQGPNEKLFF
TRBV10-3,TRBJ2-2,-,TRBD1,TGTGCCGTCGGACAGGGGAACACCGGGGAGCTGTTTTTT,CAVGQGNTGELFF
TRBV27,TRBJ2-7,-,TRBD2,TGTGCCAGCAGTTTAGGGCTAGCGGGGCCCAAGACGTACTTC,CASSLGLAGPKTYF
TRBV10-1,TRBJ1-2,-,TRBD1,TGCGCCAGCGGGGACAGGGGATGCTATGGCTACACCTTC,CASGDRGCYGYTF
TRBV4-1,TRBJ2-1,-,TRBD2,TGCGCCAGCAGCCAGGGACTAGCGAGAGGGGCCCTCTACAATGAGCAGTTCTTC,CASSQGLARGALYNEQFF
TRBV7-9,TRBJ2-1,-,TRBD1,TGTGCCAGCAGCTTAGCGGGACAGGGGTACAATGAGCAGTTCTTC,CASSLAGQGYNEQFF
TRBV5-1,TRBJ2-7,-,TRBD1,TGCGCCAGCAGCTTGGTGGGACAGGGCTACGAGCAGTACTTC,CASSLVGQGYEQYF
TRBV6-5,TRBJ1-1,-,-,TGTGCCAGCAGTTACGGGGCAGACACTGAAGCTTTCTTT,CASSYGADTEAFF
TRBV2,TRBJ2-2,-,TRBD1,TGTGCCTCGGACAGGACGAACACCGGGGAGCTGTTTTTT,CASDRTNTGELFF
TRBV11-2,TRBJ2-7,-,-,TGTGCCAGCAGCTTAGCTCAGGGCTTCTCCTACGAGCAGTACTTC,CASSLAQGFSYEQYF
TRBV7-9,TRBJ2-7,-,TRBD2,TGTGCCAGCAGCTCTAGCGGGAGCTCCTACGAGCAGTACTTC,CASSSSGSSYEQYF
TRBV14,TRBJ2-2,-,-,TGTGCCAGCAGCCAGGACATTAACACCGGGGAGCTGTTTTTT,CASSQDINTGELFF
TRBV2,TRBJ1-1,-,TRBD1,TGTGCCAGCAGGGGGACAGATGAAGCTTTCTTT,CASRGTDEAFF
TRBV5-1,TRBJ2-6,-,TRBD1,TGCGCCAGCAGCTGGACAGGGGGCTCTGGGGCCAACGTCCTGACTTTC,CASSWTGGSGANVLTF
TRBV4-3,TRBJ1-1,-,-,TGCGCCAGCAGCCAAGACAGGCCCGACGCTGAAGCTTTCTTT,CASSQDRPDAEAFF
TRBV9,TRBJ1-1,-,-,TGTGCCAGCAGCGTAGTGGGGGGGTACACTGAAGCTTTCTTT,CASSVVGGYTEAFF
TRBV4-1,TRBJ2-7,-,-,TGCGCCAGCAGCCAAGTAGTCACCACGGGGGTCCCCTACGAGCAGTACTTC,CASSQVVTTGVPYEQYF
TRBV7-8,TRBJ2-3,-,-,TGTGCCAGCAGCTTAGGCAGTGGCACAGATACGCAGTATTTT,CASSLGSGTDTQYF
TRBV27,TRBJ2-2,-,TRBD1,TGTGCCAGCAGTGCGACAGGGCTCCACACCGGGGAGCTGTTTTTT,CASSATGLHTGELFF
TRBV19,TRBJ1-2,-,TRBD1,TGTGCCAGTAGTAGACTGTTAAGGGACAGGGGTAACTATGGCTACACCTTC,CASSRLLRDRGNYGYTF
TRBV5-6,TRBJ2-5,-,-,TGTGCCAGCAGCTTGGGAGGTTGGGAGACCCAGTACTTC,CASSLGGWETQYF
TRBV7-3,TRBJ2-1,-,-,TGTGCCAGCAGCTTCACATACAATGAGCAGTTCTTC,CASSFTYNEQFF
TRBV9,TRBJ2-2,-,-,TGTGCCAGCAGAACAGGGACCACCGGGGAGCTGTTTTTT,CASRTGTTGELFF
TRBV2,TRBJ1-5,-,TRBD1,TGTGCCAGCGACAGGGGGGGCGATCAGCCCCAGCATTTT,CASDRGGDQPQHF
TRBV28,TRBJ2-3,-,-,TGTGCCAGCAGTTTATACAGGGCCCTAACAGATACGCAGTATTTT,CASSLYRALTDTQYF
TRBV19,TRBJ2-2,once,TRBD2,TGTGCCAGTAGGACCCGAACTAGCGTCAATTCCGGGGAGCTGTTTTTT,CASRTRTSVNSGELFF
TRBV5-1,TRBJ2-1,-,-,TGCGCCAGCAGCAGTTGGGTCCAGCGAGCCTACAATGAGCAGTTCTTC,CASSSWVQRAYNEQFF
TRBV19,TRBJ2-1,-,-,TGTGCCAGTGAACCAGGGGTAGGCTTGCCCAATGAGCAGTTCTTC,CASEPGVGLPNEQFF
TRBV7-8,TRBJ2-3,-,TRBD2,TGTGCCAGCAGCTTATCACCGGGACTAGCGGCCTACCGATCCCTCACAGATACGCAGTATTTT,CASSLSPGLAAYRSLTDTQYF
TRBV7-3,TRBJ2-3,-,TRBD1,TGTGCCAGCAGCTGGACAGGGGGAGGGAGAGATACGCAGTATTTT,CASSWTGGGRDTQYF
TRBV2,TRBJ2-3,-,-,TGTGCCAGCATTTGGCAGGGCACAGATACGCAGTATTTT,CASIWQGTDTQYF
TRBV27,TRBJ2-5,-,TRBD2,TGTGCCAGCAGTTTTAGCGGGAGTAAAGAGACCCAGTACTTC,CASSFSGSKETQYF
TRBV19,TRBJ2-3,-,-,TGTGCCAGTAGTATTGGCGGGGACACAGATACGCAGTATTTT,CASSIGGDTDTQYF
TRBV7-3,TRBJ2-5,-,TRBD2,TGTGCCAGCAGCCCAGAGGGACTAGGCGAGACCCAGTACTTC,CASSPEGLGETQYF
TRBV6-5,TRBJ2-1,-,TRBD2,TGTGCCAGCAGTCGGACTAGCGGGCTAAAAACGGAGCAGTTCTTC,CASSRTSGLKTEQFF